This T cell receptor beta chain originates from a study of T-cell memory formation after mild COVID-19. For the study at large: Largely, the TCR clusters proved donor specific.

Of note for this clonotype: Its antigen remains unidentified.

Constant-segment primers and 5'RACE yielded cDNA libraries for TCR alpha and TCR beta, each carrying sample barcodes and UMIs. TCRdb passed the 5' RACE reads through MiXCR, listing each CDR3 protein once. Of roughly 620,000 distinct CDR3 sequences in the sample, roughly 18% were seen once. Study-wide results and limits: Mainly in CM and EM were contracting CD4+ clones; CD8+ were in EMRA. Several responding clones turned up in pre-infection memory, indicating that cross-reactive memory may have taken part.

Sequenced sample: PBMCs or a T cell subset sorted from them (not recorded which). The clonotype originates from an adult woman who had mild COVID-19 (a few samples of this study predate the infection). Cell type and time point are not known.

The CDR3 sequence: CASSQDRRQGFYTQETQYF. DNA of the CDR3: TGTGCCAGCAGCCAAGATCGCCGACAGGGCTTTTACACCCAAGAGACCCAGTACTTC. The chain is built from TRBV14 and TRBJ2-5; 7 bases fit TRBD1. This CDR3 contains 19 residues. In germline, CDR1 is SGHDN, CDR2 FVKESK. The V and J ends lost 0 bases and 1 base, in that order; junction bases with no gene match: 14.